What follows are 17 T cell receptor beta chains derived from one specimen sequenced in a study of blood T cell repertoires in COVID-19. Produced via immunoSEQ multiplex PCR; TCRdb's table is partial and in-frame only. This table has 400,000 or so clones, approximately 90% appearing once. Sequenced input: peripheral blood. The receptor set was obtained from a woman aged 40 to 49 with COVID-19, enrolled during active disease.

This chain joins TRBV7-9 and TRBJ2-4, with D perhaps TRBD2 (6 bases). Germline V gene sequence: CDR1 SEHNR, CDR2 FQNEAQ (reference sequence). Trimming took 2 bases from V and 12 from J, leaving 11 bases between them. The length of the CDR3 is 12 residues. The CDR3 sequence: CASSLSATSQYF. In nucleotides, the CDR3 is TGTGCCAGCAGCTTATCGGCGACTAGTCAGTACTTC. The complete variable domain, with remaining parts taken from reference TRBV7-9 and TRBJ2-4, reads DTGVSQNPRHKITKRGQNVTFRCDPISEHNRLYWYRQTLGQGPEFLTYFQNEAQLEKSRLLSDRFSAERPKGSFSTLEIQRTEQGDSAMYLCASSLSATSQYFGAGTRLSVL.

CDR3 region: CASSRGPTGELFF. The CDR3 DNA reads as TGCGCCAGCAGCCGAGGTCCAACCGGGGAGCTGTTTTTT. The chain links TRBV4-3 to TRBJ2-2, with no clear D. Germline V gene sequence: CDR1 LGHNA, CDR2 YSLEER. The CDR3 has 13 residues. Trimming stripped 4 bases from V and 5 bases from J, with 8 bases between.

This clone occurred once. The CDR3 protein is CASSFQTRSLEQYF. The CDR3 DNA is TGTGCCAGCAGCTTCCAGACTAGAAGTTTAGAGCAGTACTTC. V gene TRBV7-2 combines with J gene TRBJ2-7; a weak D match, TRBD2 (6 bases). V gave up 3 bases and J gave up 7 bases, with 16 bases separating them. The CDR3 has 14 amino acids. The germline V gene encodes CDR1 SGHTA and CDR2 FQGNSA. Full variable domain (outside the CDR3, taken from reference TRBV7-2 and TRBJ2-7): GAGVSQSPSNKVTEKGKDVELRCDPISGHTALYWYRQSLGQGLEFLIYFQGNSAPDKSGLPSDRFSAERTGGSVSTLTIQRTQQEDSAVYLCASSFQTRSLEQYFGPGTRLTVT.

This chain uses TRBV4-3 with TRBJ2-3, with D possibly being TRBD2 (5 bases). Trimming left V 1 base short and J 7 bases short, with 15 bases between. CDR1 is LGHNA and CDR2 is YSLEER in the germline V gene. This CDR3 is 15 amino acids long. CDR3 in amino acids: CASSQGGLAEYTQYF. Here the CDR3 DNA reads TGCGCCAGCAGCCAAGGAGGGTTGGCGGAATATACGCAGTATTTT.

This clone was observed a handful of times. The chain employs TRBV5-5 and TRBJ1-4; 7 bases fit TRBD1. This CDR3 has 16 residues. V lost 5 bases and J lost 4; bases outside the gene matches: 11. Per the germline V gene, CDR1 is SGHKS and CDR2 is YYEKEE (reference sequence). This chain's CDR3 is CASSADSGTVNEKLFF. For the CDR3, the DNA is TGTGCCAGCAGTGCTGATTCCGGGACAGTTAATGAAAAACTGTTTTTT.

The chain joins TRBV27 to TRBJ2-2; TRBD2 is a possible D gene (6 bases). This CDR3 is 15 amino acids long. Germline V gene sequence: CDR1 MNHEY, CDR2 SMNVEV (reference sequence). The CDR3 sequence is CDRWWGLINTGELFF. The CDR3 coding sequence is TGTGATAGGTGGTGGGGACTTATAAACACCGGGGAGCTGTTTTTT.

In its sample, this clone was seen once. This rearrangement joins TRBV19 to TRBJ1-4; no reliable D call. Looked up from germline, CDR1 is LNHDA and CDR2 is SQIVND (reference sequence). The V end was cut by 3 bases, the J end by 0 bases, with 11 bases between. This CDR3 spans 16 amino acids. The CDR3 sequence is CASSIPTETTNEKLFF. The CDR3 nucleotides read TGTGCCAGTAGTATCCCGACTGAAACAACTAATGAAAAACTGTTTTTT. Using reference TRBV19 and TRBJ1-4 for the parts outside the CDR3, the full variable domain is DGGITQSPKYLFRKEGQNVTLSCEQNLNHDAMYWYRQDPGQGLRLIYYSQIVNDFQKGDIAEGYSVSREKKESFPLTVTSAQKNPTAFYLCASSIPTETTNEKLFFGSGTQLSVL.

This clone came up once. This chain connects TRBV5-6 to TRBJ1-2; D not certain. Germline assignment: CDR1 SGHDT and CDR2 YYEEEE. Trimming took 4 bases from V and 8 from J, leaving 9 bases between them. The CDR3 covers 11 residues. CDR3 DNA sequence: TGTGCCAGCAGCCTTACCGGGGGCTACACCTTC. It is translated as CASSLTGGYTF.

This clone occurred a few times. J is TRBJ1-1 and V is TRBV28; the match to TRBD1 covers 7 bases. This CDR3 region has 14 residues. J lost 4 bases, V lost 5 bases, and 7 bases had no gene match. Germline assignment: CDR1 MDHEN and CDR2 SYDVKM. The CDR3: CASSDRGLGTEAFF. The CDR3 DNA reads TGTGCCAGCAGTGATAGGGGGCTAGGCACTGAAGCTTTCTTT.

The gene calls are TRBV29-1 and TRBJ2-1; 10 nucleotides line up with TRBD2. The germline V gene encodes CDR1 SQVTM and CDR2 ANQGSEA. This CDR3 is built from 14 residues. V shed 7 bases and J 4 bases; nucleotides not matched to a gene: 7. CDR3: CSGDGLAVYNEQFF. CDR3 bases: TGCAGCGGGGATGGACTAGCGGTATACAATGAGCAGTTCTTC.

This chain uses TRBV12-5 with TRBJ1-2, with D uncertain. V lost 2 bases to trimming and J lost 6 bases, with 4 bases between them. The CDR3 is made up of 11 amino acids. Germline CDR1 LGHNT, CDR2 FRNRAP. The CDR3 region is CASGLINGYTF. The CDR3, as DNA: TGTGCTAGTGGTTTGATAAATGGCTACACCTTC. The variable domain in full, completed from reference TRBV12-5 and TRBJ1-2, reads DARVTQTPRHKVTEMGQEVTMRCQPILGHNTVFWYRQTMMQGLELLAYFRNRAPLDDSGMPKDRFSAEMPDATLATLKIQPSEPRDSAVYFCASGLINGYTFGSGTRLTVV.

The chain couples TRBV6-5 to TRBJ2-5; 8 bases fit TRBD1. Trimming removed 2 bases from V and 2 bases from J; junction bases left unmatched: 4. Germline assignment: CDR1 MNHEY and CDR2 SVGAGI. The CDR3 covers 15 residues. CDR3 coding DNA: TGTGCCAGCAGTTACGCCAGGGGGCAGCAAGAGACCCAGTACTTC. This translates into CASSYARGQQETQYF.

The chain couples TRBV21-1 to TRBJ2-4; the D call in the table, TRBD1, was not verified against the DNA. TRBV21-1 is reported as a pseudogene. The CDR3 runs to 18 residues. CDR3 in amino acids: CASSKGEPGQGSKNIQYF. CDR3 DNA: TGTGCCAGCAGCAAAGGGGAGCCGGGACAGGGATCCAAAAACATTCAGTACTTC.

This chain uses TRBV10-2 with TRBJ1-2; 8 bases fit TRBD1. CDR1 and CDR2 (germline): WSHSY, SAAADI. The trim removed 6 bases at V and 3 bases at J, leaving 6 bases unmatched. This CDR3 region has 14 residues. The CDR3 spells CASRKQGGYYGYTF. CDR3 bases: TGCGCCAGCAGAAAACAGGGGGGGTACTATGGCTACACCTTC.

This clone was picked up a small number of times. The CDR3 region is CASRRQGGSYEQYF. For the CDR3, the DNA is TGTGCCAGCAGGCGGCAGGGAGGCTCCTACGAGCAGTACTTC. The V and J genes are TRBV27 and TRBJ2-7; TRBD2 might be the D (6 bases). The CDR3 runs 14 residues. Trimming took off 6 bases at V and 0 bases at J, with 12 bases between the two ends. Germline V gene lookup returns CDR1 MNHEY and CDR2 SMNVEV (reference sequence).

In regard to this clone: Other DNA sequences in this specimen translate into the identical CDR3. V usage is TRBV5-1 and J usage is TRBJ2-5; 11 bases map to TRBD2. V shed 0 bases and J 2 bases; nucleotides not matched to a gene: 0. The length of the CDR3 is 15 residues. Germline CDR1 SGHRS, CDR2 YFSETQ. This CDR3 is CASSLGLAGQETQYF. CDR3 bases: TGCGCCAGCAGCTTGGGACTAGCGGGGCAAGAGACCCAGTACTTC.

This clone was seen just once. This CDR3 is also generated by other DNA sequences in the sample. The chain is built from TRBV28 and TRBJ1-3, with 7 bases lining up with TRBD1. V was clipped by 4 bases and J by 2 bases; unmatched bases: 2. The CDR3 is 14 residues long. The germline CDR1 and CDR2 sequences are MDHEN and SYDVKM. CDR3 DNA: TGTGCCAGCAGTTCGCAGGGGGCTGGAAACACCATATATTTT. It translates to CASSSQGAGNTIYF.